The clone carrying this T cell receptor (beta chain) was counted only a few times. What it recognizes is unknown. The entry originates in a study of T-cell memory formation after mild COVID-19. At the level of the study: For the most part, TCR clusters were specific to one donor. Study-wide results and caveats: Among clones contracting day 15 to 85, CD4/CD8 was balanced, whereas later expanders leaned CD4+.

One entry per CDR3 protein results from TCRdb running MiXCR on the 5' RACE reads. The sample carries 150,000 or so distinct CDR3 sequences, around 10% recorded once. The germline V gene encodes CDR1 ENHRY and CDR2 SYGVKD. The CDR3 sequence is 14 residues long. Trimming pared 5 bases from V and 5 bases from J, leaving 12 bases between. The genes are TRBV10-3 and TRBJ1-4; D is possibly TRBD1 (5 bases). The sequenced sample consisted of PBMCs or a T cell subset sorted from them (not recorded which). The clonotype originates from a young man who had mild COVID-19 (a few samples of this study predate the infection). Cell type and time point are not known. CDR3 amino acids: CAISQGLENEKLFF. CDR3 coding DNA: TGTGCCATCAGTCAGGGTTTAGAGAATGAAAAACTGTTTTTT.